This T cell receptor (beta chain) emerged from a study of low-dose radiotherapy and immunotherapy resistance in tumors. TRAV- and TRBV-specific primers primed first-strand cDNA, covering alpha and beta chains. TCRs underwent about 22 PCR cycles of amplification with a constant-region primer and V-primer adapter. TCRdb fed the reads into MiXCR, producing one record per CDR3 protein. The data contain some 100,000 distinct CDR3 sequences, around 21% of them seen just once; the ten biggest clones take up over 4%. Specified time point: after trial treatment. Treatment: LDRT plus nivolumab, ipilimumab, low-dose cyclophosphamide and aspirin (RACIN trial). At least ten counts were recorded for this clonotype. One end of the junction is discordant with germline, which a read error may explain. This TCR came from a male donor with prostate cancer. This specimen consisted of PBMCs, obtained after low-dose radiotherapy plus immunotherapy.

The CDR3 loop reads CASSLGLGPGNTIYF. Here the CDR3 DNA reads TGTGCTAGCAGCTTAGGTCTGGGGCCTGGAAACACCATATATTTT. V usage is TRBV7-7 and J usage is TRBJ1-3; TRBD1 is a possible D gene (5 bases). The CDR3 has 15 amino acids. Germline V gene sequence: CDR1 SSHAT, CDR2 FNYEAQ (reference sequence).